Listed here are 8 T cell receptor beta chains from one sample, sequenced in a study of tumor and adjacent non-tumor tissue in lung cancer (dated by TCRdb to the late 2010s). The method behind the library was multiplex PCR. Sequencing was carried out with an Illumina HiSeq 2500. TCRbeta libraries were built by three rounds of nested PCR using primers (Table S4), following protocols modified from ARM-PCR. TCRdb ran its own pipeline on the public reads, namely fastp trimming at Q25 and MiXCR clone calling, and kept in-frame beta chains. Rows with one shared CDR3 protein collapse into an entry with the most common genes and DNA. The sample data list roughly 45,000 distinct CDR3 sequences, and more than 50% of these were observed just once. The biggest ten clones account for over 40% of the sample. Bulk unsorted tissue served as the source for RNA extraction, and RNA quality was assessed using a NanoDrop ND-1000 and an Agilent 2100. Normal lung samples were distant non-tumor tissue taken more than 3 cm from the tumor edge.

Sequenced sample: distant non-tumor lung tissue. The receptor source for this set is a man in his fifties with non-small cell lung cancer.

This clonotype was observed a single time. A much bigger clone sits one base away, suggesting this may be a read error. The chain is built from TRBV12-3 or TRBV12-4 and TRBJ1-1; TRBD1 aligns across 8 bases. The CDR3 contains 14 residues. The CDR3 DNA sequence: TGTGCCGGCAGTTCGACAGGGGCCAAGGGGGTGGCTTTCTTT. It encodes CAGSSTGAKGVAFF.

Turning to this clonotype: This may arise from a read error, as a much more abundant clone is one base away. The gene calls are TRBV24-1 and TRBJ2-2, with D maybe TRBD1 (6 bases). The V gene lost 7 bases and the J gene lost 7 bases, with 18 bases spanning the gap. The CDR3 sequence is 15 residues long. Germline V gene data show CDR1 as KGHDR and CDR2 as SFDVKD. CDR3 nucleotides: TGTGCCACCAGAGGAACAGGGTTCGTTGGCGGGGAGCTGTTTTTT. It is translated as CATRGTGFVGGELFF.

In the case of this clonotype: A read error may produce the germline difference seen at one junction end. V gene TRBV6-5 combines with J gene TRBJ2-6, with 9 bases matching TRBD2. Germline V gene lookup returns CDR1 MNHEY and CDR2 SVGAGI. CDR3 length: 15 amino acids. The DNA of the CDR3 is TGTGCCAGCAGAGTAGCGGGAGTTGGGCCCAACGTCCTGACTTTC. This encodes CASRVAGVGPNVLTF.

Points on this clonotype: The junction does not match germline at one end; this may be a read error. The rearrangement uses TRBV20-1 and TRBJ1-2; D perhaps matches TRBD1 (5 bases). The CDR3 is 13 amino acids. The germline gives CDR1 DFQATT, CDR2 SNEGSKA (reference sequence). As DNA, the CDR3 is TGCAGTGCTGGGTCAGGGACCGACTATGACTACACCTTT. Translating it yields CSAGSGTDYDYTF.

This clonotype has a single count. Compared with germline, one end of the junction differs, possibly owing to a read error. V is TRBV5-8 and J is TRBJ2-7, with D perhaps TRBD2 (6 bases). Germline loops: CDR1 SGHTS, CDR2 YDEGEE. The CDR3 length is 14 residues. The DNA of the CDR3 is TGTGCCAGCAGCACTAACGGGAGCTCCTACGTGCAGTACTTC. Amino acid sequence: CASSTNGSSYVQYF.

Worth noting for this clonotype: An end of the junction differs from the germline gene, which may be a read error. This chain links TRBV11-2 with TRBJ2-7; D is possibly TRBD1 or TRBD2 (5 bases each). CDR1 is SGHAT, CDR2 FQNNGV, per germline. The CDR3 has 15 residues. CDR3 nucleotide sequence: TGTACCTGCAGCTCAGGGACCGGTAGAATCTACGAGCAGTGCTTC. It translates to CTCSSGTGRIYEQCF.

Notes on this clonotype: The junction does not match germline at one end; this may be a read error. The V and J genes are TRBV2 and TRBJ2-3; 7 bases match TRBD1. Per the germline V gene, CDR1 is SNHLY and CDR2 is FYNNEI. CDR3 length: 15 residues. In nucleotides, the CDR3 is TGTGCCGGCAGTGAAGGGACAGCGAGCGCAGATACGCAGTATTTT. This gives the protein CAGSEGTASADTQYF. The full variable domain, in which reference TRBV2 and TRBJ2-3 provide the parts outside the CDR3, is EPEVTQTPSHQVTQMGQEVILRCVPISNHLYFYWYRQILGQKVEFLVSFYNNEISEKSEIFDDQFSVERPDGSNFTLKIRSTKLEDSAMYFCAGSEGTASADTQYFGPGTRLTVL.

Of note for this clonotype: A much larger clone lies a single base off, so this may be a read error. V is TRBV20-1 and J is TRBJ2-2; 10 bases match TRBD2. This CDR3 is built from 15 residues. V dropped 3 bases and J dropped 6; count of bases not matched to a gene: 7. Germline lookup yields CDR1 DFQATT and CDR2 SNEGSKA (reference sequence). This CDR3 is CSARSLAGVPGELFF. The CDR3 DNA follows: TGCAGTGCTAGGAGTCTAGCGGGAGTCCCCGGGGAGCTGTTTTTT.